Following are 22 T cell receptor beta chains from one sample sequenced in a study of blood T cells in healthy people across ages. A J-beta primer mix and a sample-barcoded 5' primer were used in a second PCR of roughly 6 to 12 cycles. TCRdb passed the 5' RACE reads through MiXCR, listing each CDR3 protein once. Among around 650,000 distinct CDR3 sequences listed, 40% to 45% were seen once. The sample taken for sequencing was blood. The receptor source for this set is a man older than 75 in good health.

This clonotype appeared a single time. This chain uses TRBV7-6 with TRBJ1-1; 7 bases map to TRBD1. The CDR3 covers 16 residues. J gave up 3 bases and V 5 bases, and 12 bases lay outside the gene matches. Germline V gives CDR1 SGHVS, CDR2 FNYEAQ. The CDR3 sequence is CASSGNRGPGDTEAFF. The CDR3 coding sequence is TGTGCCAGCAGCGGAAACAGGGGCCCGGGGGACACTGAAGCTTTCTTT.

The rearrangement uses TRBV18 and TRBJ2-5; no clear D. Germline CDR1 is KGHSH and CDR2 is LQKENI. The V gene lost 3 bases and the J gene lost 5 bases, with 7 bases spanning the gap. The CDR3 extends over 12 amino acids. The CDR3 DNA sequence: TGTGCCAGCTCACCGGGGATGGAGACCCAGTACTTC. This gives the protein CASSPGMETQYF.

This clonotype was counted ten times or more. As DNA, the CDR3 is TGTGCCAGCAGAACGGGGGACTCGCAGTTCTTC. Protein: CASRTGDSQFF. This sequence joins TRBV6-5 and TRBJ2-1, with a weak D call TRBD2 (6 bases). V lost 6 bases, J lost 12 bases, and 12 bases lay in between. The CDR3 consists of 11 residues. Looked up from germline, CDR1 is MNHEY and CDR2 is SVGAGI.

This clonotype was detected ten times or more. The CDR3 here is CASSQVTSGRTDTQYF. Written as DNA, the CDR3 is TGCGCCAGCAGCCAAGTGACTAGCGGGAGGACAGATACGCAGTATTTT. The chain uses TRBV4-3 and TRBJ2-3, with 13 nucleotides matching TRBD2. CDR1 and CDR2 from the germline V gene are LGHNA and YSLEER. This CDR3 comprises 16 residues. Unmatched junction bases numbered 1, after V lost 1 base and J lost 3 bases.

In its sample, this clonotype was seen many times. The chain employs TRBV7-3 and TRBJ2-5; D not resolved. CDR1 is SGHTA, CDR2 FQGTGA, per germline. The CDR3 contains 13 residues. The V and J ends lost 5 bases and 4 bases respectively, with 11 bases between them. Written as DNA, the CDR3 is TGTGCCAGCAGCCCCACCTTATCAGAGACCCAGTACTTC. It translates to CASSPTLSETQYF.

This CDR3 is CASSYRGRNSPLHF. DNA for the CDR3: TGTGCCAGCAGCTACAGGGGTCGCAATTCACCCCTCCACTTT. This sequence joins TRBV7-2 and TRBJ1-6; 7 bases are a match to TRBD1. The CDR3 is made up of 14 amino acids. Trimming took 4 bases from V and 7 from J; bases not matched to a gene: 4. The germline V gene has CDR1 SGHTA and CDR2 FQGNSA.

The chain is built from TRBV20-1 and TRBJ1-5; tentatively, D is TRBD1 (6 bases). This CDR3 spans 15 amino acids. V was shortened by 4 bases and J by 3 bases, with 16 bases between the two germline ends. Germline V CDR1 and CDR2: DFQATT, SNEGSKA (reference sequence). DNA for the CDR3: TGCAGTGCTACCCGACCCGGGACAAACAATCAGCCCCAGCATTTT. Translation gives CSATRPGTNNQPQHF.

This clonotype was detected only a few times. This chain connects TRBV6-2 or TRBV6-3 to TRBJ1-5, with a tentative D call TRBD1 (5 bases). This CDR3 contains 15 residues. V was clipped by 5 bases and J by 1 base, with 12 bases between them. Germline V gene data show CDR1 as MNHEY and CDR2 as SVGEGT. CDR3 DNA sequence: TGTGCCAGCAGTCCCCGGACACCCAGCAATCAGCCCCAGCATTTT. This sequence encodes CASSPRTPSNQPQHF.

This clonotype was detected only a few times. The chain recombines TRBV7-2 with TRBJ2-5, with 8 bases lining up with TRBD2. The length of the CDR3 is 15 residues. After removal of 8 bases from V and 5 bases from J, the junction contained 13 bases not matched to a gene. Looked up from germline, CDR1 is SGHTA and CDR2 is FQGNSA. The CDR3 loop is CASSPGLVDGETQYF. In DNA, the CDR3 is TGTGCCAGCTCCCCGGGACTAGTGGATGGCGAGACCCAGTACTTC.

The V and J genes are TRBV7-2 and TRBJ1-5, with 8 bases fitting TRBD1. CDR3 length: 14 residues. Trimming removed 6 bases from V and 2 bases from J; junction bases left unmatched: 3. CDR1 and CDR2 (germline): SGHTA, FQGNSA. The CDR3 DNA reads TGTGCCAGCAGATTGGGACAGGGCAATCAGCCCCAGCATTTT. Encoded protein: CASRLGQGNQPQHF.

The chain has TRBV12-3 or TRBV12-4 and TRBJ2-5; 7 bases map to TRBD2. The J segment lost 4 bases and the V segment lost 8 bases, leaving 7 bases of the junction unmatched. CDR3 length: 13 amino acids. The CDR3 protein is CASGAWEGETQYF. The CDR3 coding sequence is TGTGCCAGCGGCGCGTGGGAGGGAGAGACCCAGTACTTC.

The chain uses TRBV12-3 or TRBV12-4 and TRBJ1-2; 10 bases are shared with TRBD1. The CDR3 length is 15 residues. The junction had 9 bases not matched to a gene; V was cut back by 5 bases and J by 6 bases. The CDR3 DNA reads TGTGCCAGCAGTATTCGGGGGACAGGGGATGATGGCTACACCTTC. It encodes CASSIRGTGDDGYTF.

The V and J genes are TRBV5-1 and TRBJ1-5, with 8 nucleotides matching TRBD1. CDR1 is SGHRS, CDR2 YFSETQ, per germline. The ends lost 6 bases at V and 7 bases at J; junction bases unmatched: 9. The CDR3 is made up of 14 amino acids. The CDR3 spells CASTATGGGQPQHF. In nucleotides, the CDR3 is TGCGCCAGCACCGCCACAGGGGGTGGCCAGCCCCAGCATTTT.

As concerns this clonotype: At one end, the junction sequence differs from germline, possibly due to a read error. The chain joins TRBV9 to TRBJ1-2; D is uncertain. The germline V gene has CDR1 SGDLS and CDR2 YYNGEE. The CDR3 extends over 17 amino acids. CDR3 nucleotide sequence: TGTGCCAGCAGCCTCTCAGAGGGCCAGACGGGGTTGTATGGCTACTCCTTC. Encoded protein: CASSLSEGQTGLYGYSF.

V is TRBV5-1 and J is TRBJ2-7, with 8 bases identical to TRBD1. J gave up 4 bases and V 4 bases, and 10 bases lay outside the gene matches. Per the germline V gene, CDR1 is SGHRS and CDR2 is YFSETQ. The CDR3 is 15 residues long. CDR3 nucleotides: TGCGCCAGCAGCAGAACCATGACAGGGGATTACGAGCAGTACTTC. Protein sequence: CASSRTMTGDYEQYF.

This chain uses TRBV2 with TRBJ1-2, with unresolved D. V was shortened by 7 bases and J by 1 base, with 7 bases between the two germline ends. Germline V gene lookup returns CDR1 SNHLY and CDR2 FYNNEI. The CDR3 runs 12 residues. CDR3 nucleotides: TGTGCCAGCACCAACGATAACTATGGCTACACCTTC. This sequence encodes CASTNDNYGYTF.

J is TRBJ1-6 and V is TRBV4-2; 7 nucleotides line up with TRBD1. The CDR3 runs to 16 residues. Germline V lookup: CDR1 LGHNA, CDR2 YNFKEQ. The V segment lost 3 bases and the J segment 13 bases; nucleotides outside the gene matches: 15. In DNA form, the CDR3 reads TGTGCCAGCAGCCAGGCCTCCGGGACAGATCTTTTCCCCCTCCACTTT. Translated, it gives CASSQASGTDLFPLHF.

The J gene is TRBJ2-5, the V gene TRBV13; TRBD2 is a possible D gene (6 bases). V was shortened by 4 bases and J by 1 base, with 13 bases between the two germline ends. Germline V gives CDR1 PRHDT, CDR2 FYEKMQ (reference sequence). This CDR3 spans 15 amino acids. The CDR3 coding sequence is TGTGCCAGCAGCTCCCTGTTAGCGGTCCAAGAGACCCAGTACTTC. Its translation: CASSSLLAVQETQYF.

The CDR3 nucleotides are TGTGCCAGCAGTGTAGGGTTCGCGGATACGCAGTATTTT. It codes for CASSVGFADTQYF. The chain employs TRBV6-5 and TRBJ2-3; D gene ambiguous. Trimming removed 5 bases at V and 6 bases at J, with 12 bases between. Germline V lookup: CDR1 MNHEY, CDR2 SVGAGI. The CDR3 contains 13 residues.

This clonotype was observed a handful of times. CDR3 in amino acids: CASSQEEGASGANVLTF. CDR3 nucleotide sequence: TGCGCCAGCAGCCAAGAAGAGGGGGCCTCTGGGGCCAACGTCCTGACTTTC. The V call is TRBV4-3, the J call TRBJ2-6; 7 bases fit TRBD1. Losses at the gene ends were 0 bases for V and 0 bases for J; bases not matched to a gene: 2. Germline V gives CDR1 LGHNA, CDR2 YSLEER. There are 17 residues in the CDR3.

This rearrangement joins TRBV3-1 to TRBJ1-2; D is unclear. The CDR3 contains 19 residues. Trimming removed 0 bases from V and 3 bases from J, with 23 bases in between. Per germline, CDR1 LGHDT and CDR2 YNNKEL (reference sequence). The DNA of the CDR3 is TGTGCCAGCAGCCAAGACCCCGCCCCTACTATTCTTTCGGACTATGGCTACACCTTC. Its translation is CASSQDPAPTILSDYGYTF.

The chain has TRBV14 and TRBJ2-1, with 12 bases matching TRBD1. CDR3 length: 16 residues. CDR1 is SGHDN and CDR2 is FVKESK in the germline V gene. V dropped 3 bases and J dropped 7; count of bases not matched to a gene: 7. The CDR3 loop is CASSQGRDRGRNEQFF. The CDR3 coding sequence is TGTGCCAGCAGCCAGGGGAGGGACAGGGGGCGGAATGAGCAGTTCTTC.